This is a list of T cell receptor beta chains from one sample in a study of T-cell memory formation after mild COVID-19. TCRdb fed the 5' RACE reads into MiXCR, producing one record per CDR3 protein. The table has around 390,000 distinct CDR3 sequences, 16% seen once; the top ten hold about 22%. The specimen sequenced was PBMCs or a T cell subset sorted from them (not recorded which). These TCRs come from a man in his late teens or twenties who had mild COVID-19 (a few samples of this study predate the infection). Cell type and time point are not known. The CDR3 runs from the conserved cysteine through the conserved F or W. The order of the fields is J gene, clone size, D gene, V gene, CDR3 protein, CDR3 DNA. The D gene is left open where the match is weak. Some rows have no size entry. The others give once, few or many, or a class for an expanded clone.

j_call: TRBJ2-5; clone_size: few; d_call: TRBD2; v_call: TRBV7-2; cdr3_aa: CASSQGLAETQYF; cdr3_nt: TGTGCCAGCAGCCAGGGACTAGCAGAGACCCAGTACTTC
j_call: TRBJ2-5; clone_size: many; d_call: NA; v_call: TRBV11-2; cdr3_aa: CASSQRRGETQYF; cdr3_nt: TGTGCCAGCAGCCAACGGCGGGGAGAGACCCAGTACTTC
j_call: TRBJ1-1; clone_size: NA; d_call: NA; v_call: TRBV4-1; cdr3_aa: CASSQERGTEAFF; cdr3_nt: TGCGCCAGCAGCCAAGAAAGGGGGACTGAAGCTTTCTTT
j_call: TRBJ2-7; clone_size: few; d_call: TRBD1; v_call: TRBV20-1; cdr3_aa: CSARPRGLEQYF; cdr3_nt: TGCAGTGCTAGGCCCAGGGGGCTCGAGCAGTACTTC
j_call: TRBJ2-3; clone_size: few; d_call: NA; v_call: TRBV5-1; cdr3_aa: CASSLRASGDTQYF; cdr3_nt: TGCGCCAGCAGCTTGCGGGCTAGTGGAGATACGCAGTATTTT
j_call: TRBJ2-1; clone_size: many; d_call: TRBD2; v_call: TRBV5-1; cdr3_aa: CASSAGLAGEYNEQFF; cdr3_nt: TGCGCCAGCAGCGCGGGACTAGCGGGGGAGTACAATGAGCAGTTCTTC
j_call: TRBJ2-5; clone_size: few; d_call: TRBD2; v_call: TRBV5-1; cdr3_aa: CASSLSGEKETQYF; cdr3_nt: TGCGCCAGCAGCTTGAGCGGGGAAAAAGAGACCCAGTACTTC
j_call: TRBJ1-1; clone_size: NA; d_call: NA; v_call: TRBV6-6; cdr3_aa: CASSYWGMGTEAFF; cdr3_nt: TGTGCCAGCAGTTACTGGGGGATGGGGACTGAAGCTTTCTTT
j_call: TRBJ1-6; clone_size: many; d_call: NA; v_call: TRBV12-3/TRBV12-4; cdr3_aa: CASSLGIRGRDDSPLHF; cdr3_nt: TGTGCCAGCAGTTTGGGAATAAGGGGCCGTGATGATTCACCCCTCCACTTT
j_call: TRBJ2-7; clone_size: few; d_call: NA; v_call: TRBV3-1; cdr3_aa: CASSQTSQNTYEQYF; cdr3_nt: TGTGCCAGCAGCCAAACATCACAGAATACCTACGAGCAGTACTTC
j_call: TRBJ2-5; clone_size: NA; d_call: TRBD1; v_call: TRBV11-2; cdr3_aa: CASSGSRGSHERTQYF; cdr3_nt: TGTGCCAGCAGCGGTAGCAGGGGGTCACACGAGAGGACCCAGTACTTC
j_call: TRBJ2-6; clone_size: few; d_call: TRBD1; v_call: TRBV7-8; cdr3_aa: CASSLATGGAFGANVLTF; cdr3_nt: TGTGCCAGCAGCTTAGCTACAGGGGGCGCCTTTGGGGCCAACGTCCTGACTTTC
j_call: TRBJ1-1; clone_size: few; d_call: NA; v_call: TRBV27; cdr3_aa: CASSWAGATEAFF; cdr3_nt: TGTGCCAGCAGTTGGGCGGGCGCCACTGAAGCTTTCTTT
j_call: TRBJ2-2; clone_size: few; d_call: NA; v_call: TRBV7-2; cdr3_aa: CASSLVGQGSGELFF; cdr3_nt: TGTGCCAGCAGCTTGGTGGGGCAAGGGTCCGGGGAGCTGTTTTTT
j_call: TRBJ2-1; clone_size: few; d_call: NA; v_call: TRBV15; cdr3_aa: CATSRVGGGEQFF; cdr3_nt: TGTGCCACCAGCAGAGTGGGAGGCGGTGAGCAGTTCTTC
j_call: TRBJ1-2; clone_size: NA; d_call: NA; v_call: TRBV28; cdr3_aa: CASFPYRGHGFSF; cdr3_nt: TGTGCCAGTTTCCCGTACAGAGGTCACGGCTTTTCTTTC